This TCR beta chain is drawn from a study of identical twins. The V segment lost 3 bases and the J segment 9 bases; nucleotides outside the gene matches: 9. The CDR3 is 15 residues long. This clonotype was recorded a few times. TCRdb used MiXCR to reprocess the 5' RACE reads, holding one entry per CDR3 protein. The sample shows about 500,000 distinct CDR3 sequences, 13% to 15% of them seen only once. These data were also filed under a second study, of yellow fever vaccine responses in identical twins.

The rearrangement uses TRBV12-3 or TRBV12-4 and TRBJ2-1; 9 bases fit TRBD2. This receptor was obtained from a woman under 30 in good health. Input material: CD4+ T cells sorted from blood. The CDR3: CASSLLAGGPGEQFF. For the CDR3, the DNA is TGTGCCAGCAGTTTGTTGGCGGGAGGGCCCGGTGAGCAGTTCTTC.